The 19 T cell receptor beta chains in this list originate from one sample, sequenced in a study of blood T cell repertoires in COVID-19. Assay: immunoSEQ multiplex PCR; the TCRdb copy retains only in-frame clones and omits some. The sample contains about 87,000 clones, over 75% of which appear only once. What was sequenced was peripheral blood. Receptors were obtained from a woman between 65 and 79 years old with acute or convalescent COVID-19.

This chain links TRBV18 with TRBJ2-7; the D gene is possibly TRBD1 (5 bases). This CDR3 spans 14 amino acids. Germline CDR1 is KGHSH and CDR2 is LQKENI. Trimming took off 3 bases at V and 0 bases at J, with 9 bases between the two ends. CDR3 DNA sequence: TGTGCCAGCTCACCTCAGGGTGGCTCCTACGAGCAGTACTTC. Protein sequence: CASSPQGGSYEQYF. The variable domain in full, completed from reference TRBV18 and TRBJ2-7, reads NAGVMQNPRHLVRRRGQEARLRCSPMKGHSHVYWYRQLPEEGLKFMVYLQKENIIDESGMPKERFSAEFPKEGPSILRIQQVVRGDSAAYFCASSPQGGSYEQYFGPGTRLTVT.

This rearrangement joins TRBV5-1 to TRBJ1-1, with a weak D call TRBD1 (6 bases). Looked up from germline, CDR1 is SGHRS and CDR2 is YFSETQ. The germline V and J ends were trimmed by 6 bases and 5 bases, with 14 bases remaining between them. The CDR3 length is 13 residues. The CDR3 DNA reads TGCGCCAGCACCTCGGGAGGGGGGACTGAAGCTTTCTTT. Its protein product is CASTSGGGTEAFF.

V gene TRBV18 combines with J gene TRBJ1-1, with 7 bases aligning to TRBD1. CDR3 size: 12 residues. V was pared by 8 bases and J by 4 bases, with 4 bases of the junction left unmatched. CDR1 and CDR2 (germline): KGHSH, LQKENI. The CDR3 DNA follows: TGTGCCAGCGAGGGGGCAGGCACTGAAGCTTTCTTT. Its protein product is CASEGAGTEAFF.

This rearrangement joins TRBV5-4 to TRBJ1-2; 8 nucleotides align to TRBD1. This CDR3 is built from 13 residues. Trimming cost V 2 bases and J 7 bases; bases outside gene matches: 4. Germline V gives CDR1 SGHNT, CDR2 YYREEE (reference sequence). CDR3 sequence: CASSFAGGGGYTF. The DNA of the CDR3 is TGTGCCAGCAGCTTTGCAGGGGGCGGTGGCTACACCTTC.

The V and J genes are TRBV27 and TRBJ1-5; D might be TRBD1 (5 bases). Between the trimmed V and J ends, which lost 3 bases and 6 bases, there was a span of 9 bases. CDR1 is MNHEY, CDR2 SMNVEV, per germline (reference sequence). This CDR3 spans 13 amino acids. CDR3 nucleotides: TGTGCCAGCAGTTTTAAGGGGATTCAGCCCCAGCATTTT. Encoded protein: CASSFKGIQPQHF.

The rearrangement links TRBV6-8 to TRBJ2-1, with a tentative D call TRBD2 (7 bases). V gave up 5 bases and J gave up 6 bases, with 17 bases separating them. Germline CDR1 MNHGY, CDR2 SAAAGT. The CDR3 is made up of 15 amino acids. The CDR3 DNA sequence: TGTGCCAGCAGTCCCCGGGGGGCAGGGCCCAATGAGCAGTTCTTC. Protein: CASSPRGAGPNEQFF.

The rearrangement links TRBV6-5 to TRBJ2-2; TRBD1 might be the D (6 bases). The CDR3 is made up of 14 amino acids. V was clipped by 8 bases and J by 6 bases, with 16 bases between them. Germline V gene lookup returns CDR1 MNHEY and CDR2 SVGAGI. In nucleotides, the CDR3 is TGTGCCAGCGCACAGGGATTTTTGTCCGGGGAGCTGTTTTTT. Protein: CASAQGFLSGELFF.

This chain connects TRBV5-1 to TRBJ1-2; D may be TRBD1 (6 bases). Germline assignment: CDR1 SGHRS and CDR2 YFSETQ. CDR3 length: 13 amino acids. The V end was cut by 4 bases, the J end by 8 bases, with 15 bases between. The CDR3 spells CASSEQGLGGYTF. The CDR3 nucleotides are TGCGCCAGCAGCGAACAGGGTTTAGGGGGCTACACCTTC.

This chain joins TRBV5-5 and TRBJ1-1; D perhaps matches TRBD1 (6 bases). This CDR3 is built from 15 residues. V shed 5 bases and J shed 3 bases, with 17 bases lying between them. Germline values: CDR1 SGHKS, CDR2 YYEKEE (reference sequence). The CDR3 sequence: CASRPETGLYTEAFF. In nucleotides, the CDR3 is TGTGCCAGCAGGCCGGAAACAGGGTTGTACACTGAAGCTTTCTTT.

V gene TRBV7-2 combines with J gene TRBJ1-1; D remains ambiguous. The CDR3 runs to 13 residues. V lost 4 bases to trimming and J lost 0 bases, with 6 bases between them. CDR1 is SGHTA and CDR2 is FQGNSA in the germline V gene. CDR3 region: CASSSVLNTEAFF. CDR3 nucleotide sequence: TGTGCCAGCAGCTCTGTCCTGAACACTGAAGCTTTCTTT.

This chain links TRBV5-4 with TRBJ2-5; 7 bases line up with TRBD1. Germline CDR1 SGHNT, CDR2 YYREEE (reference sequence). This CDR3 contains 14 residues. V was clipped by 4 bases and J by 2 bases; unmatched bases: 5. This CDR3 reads CASSMPGQQETQYF. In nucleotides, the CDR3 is TGTGCCAGCAGCATGCCGGGACAGCAAGAGACCCAGTACTTC.

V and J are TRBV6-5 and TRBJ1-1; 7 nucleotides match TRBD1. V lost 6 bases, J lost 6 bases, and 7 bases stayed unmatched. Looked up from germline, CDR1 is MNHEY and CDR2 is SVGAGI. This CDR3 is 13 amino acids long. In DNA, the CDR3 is TGTGCCAGCAGGTTCACAGGGGTGCCTGAAGCTTTCTTT. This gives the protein CASRFTGVPEAFF.

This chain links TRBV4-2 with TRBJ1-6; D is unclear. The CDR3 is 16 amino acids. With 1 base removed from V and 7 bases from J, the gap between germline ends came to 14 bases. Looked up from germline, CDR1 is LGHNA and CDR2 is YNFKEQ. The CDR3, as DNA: TGTGCCAGCAGCCAAGGAGGGATTCCCGAGAATTCACCCCTCCACTTT. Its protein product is CASSQGGIPENSPLHF.

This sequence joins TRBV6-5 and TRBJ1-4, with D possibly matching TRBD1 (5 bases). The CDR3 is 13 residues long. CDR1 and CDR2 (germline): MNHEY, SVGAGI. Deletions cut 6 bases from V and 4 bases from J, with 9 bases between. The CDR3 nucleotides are TGTGCCAGCAGCCAGGGTCTTAATGAAAAACTGTTTTTT. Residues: CASSQGLNEKLFF.

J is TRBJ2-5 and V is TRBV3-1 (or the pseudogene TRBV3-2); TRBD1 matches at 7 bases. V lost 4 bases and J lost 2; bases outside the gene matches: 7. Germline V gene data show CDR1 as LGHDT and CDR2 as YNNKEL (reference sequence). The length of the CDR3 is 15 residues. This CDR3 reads CASSPDRVRQETQYF. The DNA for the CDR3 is TGTGCCAGCAGCCCAGACAGGGTAAGGCAAGAGACCCAGTACTTC.

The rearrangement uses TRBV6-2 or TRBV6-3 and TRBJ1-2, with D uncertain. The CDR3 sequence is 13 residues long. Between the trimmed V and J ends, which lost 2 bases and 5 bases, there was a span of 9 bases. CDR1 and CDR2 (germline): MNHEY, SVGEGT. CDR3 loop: CASSYATHYGYTF. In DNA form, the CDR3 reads TGTGCCAGCAGTTACGCAACTCATTATGGCTACACCTTC.

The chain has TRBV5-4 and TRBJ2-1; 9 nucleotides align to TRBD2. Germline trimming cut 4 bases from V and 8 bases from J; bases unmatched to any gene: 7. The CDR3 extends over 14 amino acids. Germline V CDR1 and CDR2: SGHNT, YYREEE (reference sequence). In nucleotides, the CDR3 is TGTGCCAGCAGCCCCGGACTAGCGTCCGATGAGCAGTTCTTC. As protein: CASSPGLASDEQFF.

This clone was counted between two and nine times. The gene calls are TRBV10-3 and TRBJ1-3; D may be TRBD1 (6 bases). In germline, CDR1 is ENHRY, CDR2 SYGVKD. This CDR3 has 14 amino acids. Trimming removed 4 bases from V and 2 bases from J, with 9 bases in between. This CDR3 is CAISVRGPGNTIYF. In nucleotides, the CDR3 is TGTGCCATCAGTGTCAGGGGTCCTGGAAACACCATATATTTT.

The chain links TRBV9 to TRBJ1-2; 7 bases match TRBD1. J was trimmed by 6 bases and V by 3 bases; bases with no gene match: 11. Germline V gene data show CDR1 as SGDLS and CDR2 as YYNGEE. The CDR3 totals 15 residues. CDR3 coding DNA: TGTGCCAGCAGCGCACAGGGGATTGTTGGGGATGGCTACACCTTC. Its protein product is CASSAQGIVGDGYTF.